This TCR beta chain was identified in a study of T cell responses to AZD1222 COVID-19 vaccine. Study conclusions and caveats: Regions 160-218 and 743-854 held dominance among vaccine-associated CD4 TCRs, which spanned spike.

Only in-frame clones appear in the TCRdb table, and some are missing; sequencing was by immunoSEQ multiplex PCR. The data contain over 45,000 clones, around 85% of them seen just once; the ten biggest clones take up roughly a fifth. A single count supports this clone. The antigen is unknown. The CDR3 has 14 residues. With V trimmed by 6 bases and J by 5 bases, 7 bases remained unmatched. Germline V gives CDR1 LNHDA, CDR2 SQIVND (reference sequence). The chain uses TRBV19 and TRBJ1-1; 9 bases are shared with TRBD1. The sequenced sample was peripheral blood, obtained on day 0 of MenACWY control vaccination. This TCR came from an adult in good health. This CDR3 reads CASRPQGAETEAFF. The CDR3 region has the DNA TGTGCCAGTAGACCACAGGGGGCCGAGACTGAAGCTTTCTTT.